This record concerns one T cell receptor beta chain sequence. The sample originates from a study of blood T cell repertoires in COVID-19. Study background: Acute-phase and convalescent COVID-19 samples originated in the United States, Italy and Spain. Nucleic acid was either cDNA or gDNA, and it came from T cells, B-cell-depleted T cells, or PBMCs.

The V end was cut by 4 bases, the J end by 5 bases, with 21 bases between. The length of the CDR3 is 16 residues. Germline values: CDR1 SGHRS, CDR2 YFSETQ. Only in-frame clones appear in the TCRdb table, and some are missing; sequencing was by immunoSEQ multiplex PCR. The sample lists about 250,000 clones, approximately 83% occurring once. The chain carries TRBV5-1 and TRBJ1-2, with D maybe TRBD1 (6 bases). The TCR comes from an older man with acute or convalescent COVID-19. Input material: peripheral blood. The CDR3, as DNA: TGCGCCAGCAGCCTGCTGGCTTCCGGGACACATTATGGCTACACCTTC. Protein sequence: CASSLLASGTHYGYTF.